These 5 T cell receptor beta chains came from one sample sequenced in a study of T cell responses to AZD1222 COVID-19 vaccine. This table comes from immunoSEQ multiplex PCR, and its TCRdb copy is limited to in-frame clones, with some not included. The table records about 160,000 clones, roughly 90% of them present only once. The specimen was peripheral blood, collected 28 days after the second AZD1222 dose. These receptors all come from an adult who received the AZD1222 COVID-19 vaccine.

The rearrangement links TRBV5-4 to TRBJ1-2; the D gene is possibly TRBD1 (6 bases). Germline CDR1 SGHNT, CDR2 YYREEE (reference sequence). The CDR3 is 13 residues long. V dropped 6 bases and J dropped 8 bases, with 17 bases sitting between them. The CDR3 region is CASTPPGVEGYTF. The CDR3 DNA follows: TGTGCCAGCACCCCGCCAGGGGTAGAAGGCTACACCTTC.

The rearrangement uses TRBV5-1 and TRBJ1-1; D not certain. With 2 bases removed from V and 1 base from J, the gap between germline ends came to 9 bases. The germline V gene has CDR1 SGHRS and CDR2 YFSETQ. CDR3 length equals 14 residues. CDR3 DNA: TGCGCCAGCAGCTTAACAGAGAGGAACACTGAAGCTTTCTTT. As protein: CASSLTERNTEAFF.

J is TRBJ1-6 and V is TRBV9; 8 bases are a match to TRBD1. This CDR3 region has 20 residues. CDR1 SGDLS and CDR2 YYNGEE come from the germline V gene. J was trimmed by 7 bases and V by 3 bases; bases with no gene match: 21. CDR3 in amino acids: CASSENRDRLRIEANSPLHF. The CDR3 DNA reads as TGTGCCAGCAGCGAGAACCGGGACAGGCTGCGTATTGAGGCGAATTCACCCCTCCACTTT.

The chain links TRBV4-1 to TRBJ2-7; 7 positions match TRBD2. The germline gives CDR1 MGHRA, CDR2 YSYEKL. Trimming took 0 bases from V and 2 from J; bases not matched to a gene: 16. The CDR3 runs 19 residues. CDR3: CASSQDGGGWDPDTYEQYF. The CDR3 DNA is TGCGCCAGCAGCCAAGATGGGGGGGGTTGGGACCCTGATACCTACGAGCAGTACTTC.

J is TRBJ1-1 and V is TRBV2; TRBD1 matches 8 bases. V was clipped by 8 bases and J by 5 bases; unmatched bases: 7. Germline V gives CDR1 SNHLY, CDR2 FYNNEI. This CDR3 comprises 13 residues. CDR3 loop: CASGSTGVTEAFF. CDR3 in DNA: TGTGCCAGCGGTTCGACAGGGGTTACTGAAGCTTTCTTT.